This record covers a single T cell receptor (beta chain). Its matching antigen is unknown. TCRdb processed the RACE reads anew with MiXCR; each CDR3 protein has one entry. The table records about 89,000 distinct CDR3 sequences, 13% of them present only once. These data are taken from a study of human T cells and chemical hapten exposure. Overall study: Sensitization employed 2% DPC on approximately 2 cm by approximately 2 cm of upper inner arm skin.

Findings of the study overall: Expanded TCRs showed more large CDR3 clusters than pre-sensitization or healthy control sets.

This sample's time point: patch test 3, about 24 weeks after DPC sensitization. The treatment is: therapeutic diphenylcyclopropenone sensitization with weekly scalp DPC. This CDR3 comprises 15 residues. Per germline, CDR1 KGHSH and CDR2 LQKENI. V dropped 1 base and J dropped 0 bases, with 4 bases sitting between them. The source material was whole blood, sampled in connection with sensitization to the hapten diphenylcyclopropenone (DPC). This receptor was obtained from a woman in her forties or fifties with alopecia areata. Some clones in this sample may be carry-over from other donors' samples. The J gene is TRBJ2-6, the V gene TRBV18, with unresolved D. The CDR3 is CASSPRDSGANVLTF. The DNA for the CDR3 is TGTGCCAGCTCACCACGGGACTCTGGGGCCAACGTCCTGACTTTC. Variable domain in full (rest from reference TRBV18 and TRBJ2-6): NAGVMQNPRHLVRRRGQEARLRCSPMKGHSHVYWYRQLPEEGLKFMVYLQKENIIDESGMPKERFSAEFPKEGPSILRIQQVVRGDSAAYFCASSPRDSGANVLTFGAGSRLTVL.